What follows describes a single T cell receptor (beta chain). The entry originates in a study of blood T cell repertoires in COVID-19. This CDR3 contains 12 residues. In germline, CDR1 is SGHDT, CDR2 YYEEEE. The germline V and J ends were trimmed by 0 bases and 5 bases, with 5 bases remaining between them. Clones were sequenced by immunoSEQ multiplex PCR, and TCRdb holds only the in-frame ones, with some missing. The data hold 180,000 or so clones, with around 88% observed a single time. Source material: PBMCs or T cells enriched from blood (not recorded which). The receptor was derived from a woman aged 30 to 39 who had recovered from COVID-19. V gene TRBV5-6 combines with J gene TRBJ2-5, with D uncertain. The CDR3 spells CASSLDRETQYF. CDR3 DNA: TGTGCCAGCAGCTTGGATCGGGAGACCCAGTACTTC.